This T cell receptor (beta chain) was documented in a study of T cell responses to AZD1222 COVID-19 vaccine. The CDR3 runs to 15 residues. Per the germline V gene, CDR1 is KGHDR and CDR2 is SFDVKD. Trimming took 5 bases from V and 0 from J; bases not matched to a gene: 1. Profiled with immunoSEQ multiplex PCR; TCRdb holds only in-frame clones, not every one. The repertoire has some 130,000 clones, roughly 92% of them found once; the top ten carry about 3.5%. The chain couples TRBV24-1 to TRBJ1-5; 9 bases map to TRBD1. The specimen was peripheral blood, collected on day 0 of AZD1222 vaccination. This TCR came from an adult in good health. The CDR3 sequence: CATSVGQGSNQPQHF. The CDR3 region has the DNA TGTGCCACCAGTGTGGGACAGGGTAGCAATCAGCCCCAGCATTTT.